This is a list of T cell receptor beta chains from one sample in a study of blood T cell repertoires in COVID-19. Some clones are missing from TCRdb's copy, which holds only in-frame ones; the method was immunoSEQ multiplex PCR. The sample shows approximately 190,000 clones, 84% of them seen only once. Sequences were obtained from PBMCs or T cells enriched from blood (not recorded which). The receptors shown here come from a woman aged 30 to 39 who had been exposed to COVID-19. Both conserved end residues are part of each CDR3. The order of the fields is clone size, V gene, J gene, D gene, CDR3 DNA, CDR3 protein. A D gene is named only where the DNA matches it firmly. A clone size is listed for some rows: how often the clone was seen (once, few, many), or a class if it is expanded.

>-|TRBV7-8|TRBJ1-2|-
TGTGCCAGCAGCGCACAGGTTAACTATGGCTACACCTTC
CASSAQVNYGYTF
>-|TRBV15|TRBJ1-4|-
TGTGCCACCAGCAGAGATTGGCGGGATGAAAAACTGTTTTTT
CATSRDWRDEKLFF
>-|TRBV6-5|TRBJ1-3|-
TGTGCCAGCAGTTACTCGGGTCGACTCTCTGGAAACACCATATATTTT
CASSYSGRLSGNTIYF
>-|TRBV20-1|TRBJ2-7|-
TGCAGTGCTAGTAACGGCTACGAGCAGTACTTC
CSASNGYEQYF
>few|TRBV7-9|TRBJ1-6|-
TGTGCCAGCAGCTTCTATACGCTTGTAGATTCACCCCTCCACTTT
CASSFYTLVDSPLHF
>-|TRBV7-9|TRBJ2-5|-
TGTGCCAGCAGTCGAGGACAGGGCGGGGGCGAGACCCAGTACTTC
CASSRGQGGGETQYF
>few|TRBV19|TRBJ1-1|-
TGTGCCAGTAGTATAGGGGGGCTTGACACTGAAGCTTTCTTT
CASSIGGLDTEAFF
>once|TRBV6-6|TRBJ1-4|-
TGTGCCAGCAGTTACGACGGACTAATTGGCGAAAAACTGTTTTTT
CASSYDGLIGEKLFF
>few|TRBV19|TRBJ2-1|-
TGTGCCAGTAGTATAGGTCGGGGGGCAGATGAGCAGTTCTTC
CASSIGRGADEQFF
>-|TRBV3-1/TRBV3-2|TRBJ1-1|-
TGTGCCAGCAGCCAAGAGGGGGGAAACACTGAAGCTTTCTTT
CASSQEGGNTEAFF
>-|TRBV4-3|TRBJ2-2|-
TGCGCCAGCAGCCAAGATCACGGAGGTAAAACCGGGGAGCTGTTTTTT
CASSQDHGGKTGELFF
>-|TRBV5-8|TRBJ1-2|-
TGTGCCAGCAGCTTGTCAGGGCTCTATGGCTACACCTTC
CASSLSGLYGYTF
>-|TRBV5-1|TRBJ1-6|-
TGCGCCAGCAGCTTGCAACGGACAGATAATTCACCCCTCCACTTT
CASSLQRTDNSPLHF
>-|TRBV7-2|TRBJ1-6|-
TGTGCCAGCAGACCAACCTGGACAGATTCACCCCTCCACTTT
CASRPTWTDSPLHF
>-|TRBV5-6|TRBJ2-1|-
TGTGCCAGCAGCTTGATTAGCATGGCTGAGCAGTTCTTC
CASSLISMAEQFF
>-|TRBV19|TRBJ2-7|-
TGTGCCAGTAGTAAAATCGGGAACTACGAGCAGTACTTC
CASSKIGNYEQYF
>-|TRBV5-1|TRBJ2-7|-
TGCGCCAGCAGCTTGGGGGTTCTGGCCGAAGGCGGCTACGAGCAGTACTTC
CASSLGVLAEGGYEQYF
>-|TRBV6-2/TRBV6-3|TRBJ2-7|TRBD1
TGTGCCAGCAGTCCCCTCAGGGACAGGGAGGGTTACGAGCAGTACTTC
CASSPLRDREGYEQYF
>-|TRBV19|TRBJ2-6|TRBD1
TGTGCCAGTAGTATAAAAGGGACAGGACTCTCTGGGGCCAACGTCCTGACTTTC
CASSIKGTGLSGANVLTF
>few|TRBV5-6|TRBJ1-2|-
TGTGCCAGCAGCTTGGCGGCGGACGGGAGCCCTAGGGGCTACACCTTC
CASSLAADGSPRGYTF
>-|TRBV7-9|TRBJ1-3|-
TGTGCCAGCGCTCGGATGACAGGAGCTGGAAACACCATATATTTT
CASARMTGAGNTIYF